A single TCR beta chain is shown here with its context. Taking its sample share into account, this clonotype is medium-sized (0.01 to 0.1%). The specificity of this receptor is unknown. Base qualities are not provided; no much larger clone lies one nucleotide away. This specimen comes from a study of immune heterogeneity within non-small cell lung tumors (dated by TCRdb to the late 2010s). Regarding the research as a whole: By histology, the tumors included some ten non-squamous carcinomas, a few squamous cell carcinomas and 1 tumor not otherwise specified. For mutant peptides 8 to 11 amino acids long, netMHCpan-3.0 predicted neoantigen binding to the HLA alleles of each patient. Transcriptome data were available for just 44 loci from about 13 patients, whereas TCR repertoire analysis spanned fewer than 65 tumor loci from approximately 14 patients. To look at intratumoral immune heterogeneity, the study ran whole-exome sequencing, RNA-seq and TCR beta repertoire sequencing on several spatially distinct regions taken from every NSCLC tumor. Study-wide conclusions, independent of this receptor: A statistically significant but moderate positive correlation (R approximately 0.35) was observed between local T-cell repertoire clonality and local tumor mutational burden. Individual patients mostly had different high-frequency TCR beta clonotypes. Identical dominant CDR3B clonotypes recurred across loci within a patient, yet different tumor locations also harbored unique high-frequency clones.

The TCR beta CDR3 region was amplified with a multiplex PCR system whose first round ran for approximately 10 cycles using 32 V-gene forward primers and 13 J-gene reverse primers. The first PCR round used a QIAGEN Multiplex PCR Kit, and the primer sequences were filed in Chinese patent CN105087789A. Illumina universal primers were attached in a second round of PCR run with the Phusion High-Fidelity PCR Kit. Sequencing of the TCR libraries was done on the Illumina HiSeq X Ten platform in paired-end mode with a 151 bp read length. Processing in the source paper ran as follows. Reads lacking multiplex PCR primers were removed with Cutadapt, read pairs were merged with PEAR, and CDR3 regions were called with MiXCR default settings. Repertoire diversity was assessed by Shannon entropy, and clonality was calculated as one minus the Shannon entropy divided by the ln of the count of productive unique sequences. Clonotypes present at frequencies of at least 0.5% were defined as dominant or high-frequency T-cell clones. The public reads were reprocessed in TCRdb via fastp at Q25 and MiXCR, keeping in-frame beta chains. Identical CDR3 proteins give one entry, which carries the most common genes and DNA. The V and J calls come from TCRdb's annotation, not from the publication. The sample data list roughly 7,200 distinct CDR3 sequences, and 22% of these were observed just once. The leading ten clones occupy 15% of the sample.

The germline V gene supplies CDR1 SNHLY and CDR2 FYNNEI. After removal of 7 bases from V and 5 bases from J, the junction retains 5 bases not matched to a gene. The CDR3 holds 13 amino acids from the cysteine to the phenylalanine. The kept DNA is CDR3 alone, 39 bases in frame from the first base. Genomic DNA was extracted from bulk tumor tissue and used as the TCR template, and approximately 600 ng gDNA was amplified per sample. During surgery, multiple biopsies were taken from each primary tumor, with sampling sites spaced as far apart as possible within the tumor mass. The study cohort was described as untreated, and patients were newly diagnosed NSCLC cases undergoing curative surgery. The donor group was made up of approximately 15 newly diagnosed non-small cell lung cancer patients undergoing surgery with curative intent. Resected tumor masses were reviewed by two independent pathologists. Only DNA and RNA samples of high quality went on to sequencing.

The TCR was taken from a man in his sixties with non-small cell lung cancer. Material for sequencing was lung tumor tissue. This receptor chain uses TRBV2 and TRBJ2-7; 10 bases in between match TRBD2. CDR3 sequence: CASKREGVHEQYF. The DNA sequence is given as TGTGCCAGCAAGCGGGAGGGCGTCCACGAGCAGTACTTC.